This is a list of T cell receptor beta chains from one sample in a study of blood T cell repertoires in COVID-19. Method: immunoSEQ multiplex PCR; TCRdb's copy keeps in-frame clones and lacks some. The sample has about 56,000 clones; 89% are singletons. Material: peripheral blood. The receptors were sampled from a woman aged 60 to 75 with COVID-19, enrolled during active disease. The CDR3 runs from the conserved cysteine through the conserved F or W. The D gene is left open where the match is weak. Clone size is given for some rows only: seen once, a few or many times, or a class if the clone is expanded.

clone size	D gene	J gene	V gene	CDR3 protein	CDR3 DNA
.	TRBD1	TRBJ1-5	TRBV27	CASSIIGGRGQPQHF	TGTGCCAGCAGTATTATAGGGGGCAGAGGTCAGCCCCAGCATTTT
.	TRBD1	TRBJ2-7	TRBV5-4	CASSRGQSEQYF	TGTGCCAGCAGCAGGGGACAGTCCGAGCAGTACTTC
once	TRBD2	TRBJ2-1	TRBV7-9	CASSYSGGAYNEQFF	TGTGCCAGCAGCTATAGCGGGGGGGCTTACAATGAGCAGTTCTTC
few	.	TRBJ2-1	TRBV6-6	CASSPLNEQFF	TGTGCCAGCAGCCCCCTAAATGAGCAGTTCTTC
.	.	TRBJ1-1	TRBV15	CATSRDSQSGTEAFF	TGTGCCACCAGCAGAGATAGCCAGAGTGGCACTGAAGCTTTCTTT
.	.	TRBJ2-7	TRBV7-2	CASSLAASGYEQYF	TGTGCCAGCAGCTTAGCAGCGTCGGGCTACGAGCAGTACTTC
few	.	TRBJ1-5	TRBV6-6	CASSSTLGGLNQPQHF	TGTGCCAGCAGTTCAACCTTGGGGGGTTTGAATCAGCCCCAGCATTTT
.	TRBD1	TRBJ1-2	TRBV3-1/TRBV3-2	CASRKFPRDRAWSLFLFNYGYTF	TGTGCCAGCAGGAAGTTCCCCCGGGACAGGGCCTGGTCATTATTTCTATTCAACTATGGCTACACCTTC
.	TRBD1	TRBJ2-7	TRBV9	CASSPGQLTLTYEQYF	TGTGCCAGCAGCCCGGGACAGCTCACTCTTACCTACGAGCAGTACTTC
once	TRBD1	TRBJ2-7	TRBV19	CASSISTGGSYEQYF	TGTGCCAGTAGTATTTCGACAGGGGGGAGCTACGAGCAGTACTTC
.	TRBD1	TRBJ1-5	TRBV10-3	CAISLQGGNQPQHF	TGTGCCATCAGTCTACAGGGGGGGAATCAGCCCCAGCATTTT
.	.	TRBJ2-7	TRBV4-3	CASSQDPGRGIEQYF	TGCGCCAGCAGCCAAGATCCCGGGAGAGGGATCGAGCAGTACTTC
.	.	TRBJ2-2	TRBV7-2	CASSLGQAPGELFF	TGTGCCAGCAGCTTAGGACAAGCCCCCGGGGAGCTGTTTTTT
large	TRBD1	TRBJ2-2	TRBV7-9	CASSFRQGASTGELFF	TGTGCCAGCAGCTTCCGGCAGGGGGCTAGCACCGGGGAGCTGTTTTTT
.	TRBD1	TRBJ2-5	TRBV7-7	CASSPPGQGEGETQYF	TGTGCCAGCAGCCCCCCCGGGCAGGGGGAAGGAGAGACCCAGTACTTC
.	TRBD1	TRBJ2-1	TRBV7-6	CASSPTQGAPYNEQFF	TGTGCCAGCAGCCCCACCCAGGGGGCCCCCTACAATGAGCAGTTCTTC
.	.	TRBJ1-3	TRBV28	CASSFQGGSGNTIYF	TGTGCCAGCAGTTTTCAGGGAGGCTCTGGAAACACCATATATTTT
.	TRBD1	TRBJ2-7	TRBV6-2/TRBV6-3	CASSNGDRAPSYEQYF	TGTGCCAGCAGTAACGGGGACAGAGCACCCTCCTACGAGCAGTACTTC
once	.	TRBJ1-5	TRBV5-1	CASSLSGEQPQHF	TGCGCCAGCAGCTTATCGGGGGAACAGCCCCAGCATTTT
.	.	TRBJ2-1	TRBV2	CASSERYNEQFF	TGTGCCAGCAGTGAGCGGTACAATGAGCAGTTCTTC
.	.	TRBJ2-1	TRBV7-9	CASSPDGRAEQFF	TGTGCCAGCAGCCCCGATGGTCGAGCTGAGCAGTTCTTC
.	TRBD1	TRBJ1-4	TRBV23-1	CASSPNHRGPFF	TGCGCCAGCAGTCCTAACCACAGGGGGCCGTTTTTT
.	TRBD1	TRBJ2-2	TRBV6-6	CASSYARGLTGELFF	TGTGCCAGCAGTTACGCCAGGGGGCTAACCGGGGAGCTGTTTTTT